This T cell receptor (beta chain) was captured by sequencing in a study of identical twins (TCRdb year 2016). Broadly, across the study: The study deep-sequenced TCR alpha and beta repertoires from monozygotic twins, unrelated adults of various ages and cord blood to test whether fetal clonotypes persist. Replicate twin experiments were performed at different times using different library preparation protocols to rule out contamination.

Beyond this particular receptor, the publication reports: Abundant cord blood beta clonotypes had fewer insertions, young adult naive repertoires showed a similar but weaker trend, and memory repertoires showed no such trend. Invariant T cells such as MAIT and iNKT could partly confound zero-insertion analyses, though diverse VJ usage argued against this for most clonotypes. Because the same donors could not be followed over many years, the conclusions relied on cross-sectional statistical analysis. Excess twin sharing in beta out-of-frame sequences was weaker because fewer shared sequences lowered the signal-to-noise ratio. In monozygotic twins, recombination models systematically underestimated out-of-frame TCR alpha sharing, but the models matched the sharing seen between unrelated individuals. Compared with coincidental sharing between unrelated individuals, out-of-frame TCR alpha sequences shared between twins showed an excess of sequences with low generation probability.

V sheds 6 bases and J sheds 2 bases, leaving 15 bases between their ends. Reading from cysteine to phenylalanine, the CDR3 counts 15 amino acids. The read is trimmed to its CDR3 DNA, 45 bases read in frame from base 1. CDR1 and CDR2, looked up from the germline V gene, are MNHEY and SVGEGT. Library construction relied on 5' RACE. This sample was sequenced with an Illumina HiSeq 2000. Template switching added a universal primer binding site, and the final cDNA carried a unique molecular identifier that allowed TCR cDNA molecules to be counted accurately. Specific primers in the conserved constant-segment region were used to synthesize first-strand cDNA for the TCR alpha and beta chains. Each cDNA library was double barcoded, with a SMART-Mk sample barcode plus Illumina barcodes, to control for contamination. TruSeq adapter sequences along with Illumina sample barcodes were introduced in two successive PCR steps. TCR alpha and beta cDNA libraries were sequenced on the Illumina HiSeq platform with custom primers. The paper's data handling went like this. MiGEC processed the raw reads to extract unique molecular identifiers, while MiXCR was used to determine the CDR3 positions. For each individual, recombination models were inferred using an EM algorithm with the repgenHMM and IGoR tools. The analysis of shared clonotypes was done with the tcR package in R, with sharing normalized by the product of cloneset sizes. To study raw recombination free of thymic and clonal selection effects, out-of-frame nonproductive sequences were analyzed. TCRdb reanalyzed the raw reads on its own, using fastp at Q25 for trimming and MiXCR for clone calling, and kept in-frame beta chains. Each entry merges the rows of one CDR3 protein and shows their most common DNA and genes. The V and J calls and clone size are TCRdb's, not the authors'. Here the sample has under 300,000 distinct CDR3 sequences; around 6.5% occur a single time. Less than 15% of the sample belongs to the ten largest clones.

Every donor was a healthy Caucasian. Three pairs of female monozygotic twins, all aged 18 to 29 years, made up the twin cohort. CD4+ and CD8+ T cell populations were isolated with positive isolation kits from Invitrogen. For this clonotype: It lacks a known antigen. Nothing much larger sits one base from this clone, and base qualities are not available.

This sample was shared with a second study, whose subject was T cells expressing NK-cell markers. Per the second study: TCR beta-chain repertoires were profiled in sorted CD3+CD56+NKG2C+, CD3+CD56+NKG2C- and CD3+CD56-NKG2C+ T-cell subsets from eight donors. Seven of the eight sequenced donors were HCMV-seropositive and one was HCMV-seronegative. To restrict sorting to alphabetaTCR-expressing T cells, an anti-gammadeltaTCR antibody was added in several experiments. In six donors, the dominant CD3+CD56+NKG2C+ clonotypes ranked among the top 10 CD8+ clonotypes, making up about 1.0-8% of CD8+ T cells. Those dominant clonotypes were again the most abundant among CD3+CD56-NKG2C+ cells in several donors, at roughly 25-65%. It remained unclear whether the expanded NKG2C-expressing T cell clones were specific for HCMV antigens. Randomly selected healthy volunteers, three men and five women, were used as the eight sequenced donors. HCMV serostatus was determined by detecting HCMV-specific IgG in serum with a commercial ELISA kit. MIGEC was used to demultiplex reads and group the reads by UMI, and MiTCR was used to assemble and quantify clonotypes. To remove erroneous sequences, TCR cDNA sequences were retained only when supported by two or more reads. Downstream repertoire analysis used the tcR package, and clonotypes were matched across fractions by CDR3 nucleotide sequence plus V segment. Antigen specificity was annotated against VDJdb with VDJmatch, allowing one amino acid substitution in CDR3.

The sequenced sample was CD8+ T cells sorted from blood. The sequence links TRBV6-2 or TRBV6-3 to TRBJ2-3; TRBD2 could be the D gene, as 6 bases match. This receptor was obtained from a woman younger than 35 in good health. The CDR3 is CASSLEGSLTDTQYF. The DNA sequence follows: TGTGCCAGCAGCCTGGAGGGGTCCCTCACAGATACGCAGTATTTT.